These 30 T cell receptor beta chains were all obtained from the same sample, sequenced in a study of identical twins. TCRdb processed the 5' RACE reads anew with MiXCR; each CDR3 protein has one entry. The sample consists of roughly 710,000 distinct CDR3 sequences, approximately 6% of them appearing once. Sequencing was done on a sample of naive T cells sorted from blood. Source of these receptors: a man between 18 and 29 years old in good health.

Only a few counts were recorded for this clonotype. The V and J genes are TRBV5-6 and TRBJ2-7; D is undetermined. There are 16 residues in the CDR3. Germline V gives CDR1 SGHDT, CDR2 YYEEEE. Deletions cut 4 bases from V and 4 bases from J, with 21 bases between. CDR3 loop: CASSPPLVFTAYEQYF. Written as DNA, the CDR3 is TGTGCCAGCAGCCCCCCGTTGGTCTTCACGGCGTACGAGCAGTACTTC.

This clonotype has a count of ten or more. The chain recombines TRBV5-8 with TRBJ2-1, with 11 nucleotides matching TRBD2. Trimming took 9 bases from V and 8 from J; bases not matched to a gene: 10. The CDR3 runs 14 residues. Germline assignment: CDR1 SGHTS and CDR2 YDEGEE. The chain's CDR3 is CATLTSGKSDEQFF. As DNA, the CDR3 is TGTGCCACCCTGACTAGCGGGAAATCGGATGAGCAGTTCTTC.

This clonotype was observed many times. V is TRBV5-1 and J is TRBJ2-7; 9 bases agree with TRBD1. Germline V gene data show CDR1 as SGHRS and CDR2 as YFSETQ. Trimming took 4 bases from V and 2 from J; bases not matched to a gene: 4. The CDR3 is made up of 14 amino acids. CDR3 amino acids: CASSGGTGTYEQYF. The CDR3 DNA is TGCGCCAGCAGCGGTGGGACAGGGACCTACGAGCAGTACTTC.

The rearrangement uses TRBV30 and TRBJ1-5, with D unresolved. Germline assignment: CDR1 GTSNPN and CDR2 SVGIG (reference sequence). The CDR3 is 13 residues long. Trimming took off 1 base at V and 2 bases at J, with 6 bases between the two ends. The CDR3 here is CAWSGGGNQPQHF. CDR3 sequence (DNA): TGTGCCTGGAGTGGGGGTGGCAATCAGCCCCAGCATTTT.

The V and J genes are TRBV27 and TRBJ1-1; perhaps TRBD1 as D (6 bases). Germline CDR1 and CDR2: MNHEY and SMNVEV (reference sequence). This CDR3 comprises 20 residues. V lost 0 bases to trimming and J lost 1 base, with 24 bases between them. CDR3: CASSLSRGGGYTLRNTEAFF. CDR3 in DNA: TGTGCCAGCAGTTTATCGAGGGGGGGAGGGTACACATTGCGGAACACTGAAGCTTTCTTT.

This chain uses TRBV24-1 with TRBJ2-1; 13 bases agree with TRBD2. V lost 4 bases to trimming and J lost 6 bases; unmatched junction nucleotides: 8. The CDR3 length is 17 residues. Looked up from germline, CDR1 is KGHDR and CDR2 is SFDVKD. The CDR3 coding sequence is TGTGCCACCAGTGAGGACCCCAGGACTAGCGGGAGCAATGAGCAGTTCTTC. It translates to CATSEDPRTSGSNEQFF.

This chain joins TRBV5-6 and TRBJ2-1, with 7 positions matching TRBD1. The germline CDR1 and CDR2 sequences are SGHDT and YYEEEE. The CDR3 loop spans 15 amino acids. The V gene end was trimmed by 4 bases and the J gene end by 6 bases; junction bases not matched to a gene: 10. The DNA of the CDR3 is TGTGCCAGCAGCCCCGACCTAGACAGGGCCAATGAGCAGTTCTTC. This codes for CASSPDLDRANEQFF.

The V call is TRBV12-5, the J call TRBJ1-5; D uncertain. Trimming stripped 3 bases from V and 2 bases from J, with 14 bases between. This CDR3 spans 16 amino acids. Per germline, CDR1 LGHNT and CDR2 FRNRAP. CDR3 region: CASGLVADGGNQPQHF. CDR3 DNA: TGTGCTAGTGGTTTAGTAGCTGACGGGGGCAATCAGCCCCAGCATTTT.

V and J are TRBV7-3 and TRBJ2-2, with D maybe TRBD1 (6 bases). The length of the CDR3 is 14 residues. V was pared by 9 bases and J by 6 bases, with 17 bases between. CDR1 and CDR2 (germline): SGHTA, FQGTGA. In nucleotides, the CDR3 is TGTGCCAGTCATCCGGGCCCAGGGGCCGGGGAGCTGTTTTTT. Translation gives CASHPGPGAGELFF.

This clonotype was seen repeatedly, ten times or more. This chain links TRBV6-1 with TRBJ1-6; unclear D gene. Germline-derived CDR1 and CDR2 are MNHNS and SASEGT. V was cut by 2 bases and J by 9 bases, with 2 bases left in between. The CDR3 loop spans 11 amino acids. CDR3 amino acids: CASSEISPLHF. The CDR3 bases are TGTGCCAGCAGTGAAATTTCACCCCTCCACTTT.

The chain joins TRBV15 to TRBJ1-1; TRBD1 might be the D (5 bases). CDR1 is LNHNV and CDR2 is YYDKDF in the germline V gene (reference sequence). There are 11 residues in the CDR3. V lost 8 bases to trimming and J lost 1 base, with 5 bases between them. CDR3 in DNA: TGTGCCACCGGGGGGAACACTGAAGCTTTCTTT. It translates to CATGGNTEAFF.

V is TRBV15 and J is TRBJ2-7; 10 positions agree with TRBD1. V gave up 1 base and J gave up 5 bases; unmatched junction bases: 2. The V gene's germline CDR1 is LNHNV and CDR2 YYDKDF (reference sequence). The CDR3 runs 14 residues. Here the CDR3 reads CATSRGQGANEQYF. CDR3 coding DNA: TGTGCCACCAGCAGAGGACAGGGGGCAAACGAGCAGTACTTC.

This clonotype was seen ten or more times. The chain joins TRBV27 to TRBJ2-1, with D uncertain. V lost 5 bases, J lost 7 bases, and 21 bases lay in between. This CDR3 has 16 residues. Germline V CDR1 and CDR2: MNHEY, SMNVEV (reference sequence). The CDR3 spells CASSRYPGPLGNEQFF. CDR3 DNA: TGTGCCAGCAGTCGGTACCCCGGGCCCCTGGGGAATGAGCAGTTCTTC.

This clonotype was counted a few times. The J gene is TRBJ2-2, the V gene TRBV5-1, with unresolved D. Germline V CDR1 and CDR2: SGHRS, YFSETQ. The CDR3 length is 16 residues. Trimming left V 4 bases short and J 8 bases short, with 21 bases between. The CDR3 bases are TGCGCCAGCAGCCCTTTCTTAGGACCCCGGAGAGGGGAGCTGTTTTTT. Encoded protein: CASSPFLGPRRGELFF.

This clonotype was counted ten times or more. V is TRBV15 and J is TRBJ1-2, with 9 bases aligning to TRBD1. V trimming: 5 bases; J trimming: 8 bases; junction bases outside the gene matches: 9. CDR3 size: 14 residues. The germline gives CDR1 LNHNV, CDR2 YYDKDF (reference sequence). CDR3 bases: TGTGCCACCAGCCGAAGGGACAGGGAGAAGGGCTACACCTTC. It encodes CATSRRDREKGYTF.

This clonotype was counted at least ten times. This chain connects TRBV27 to TRBJ2-1; D might be TRBD1 or TRBD2, each matching 7 bases. In germline, CDR1 is MNHEY, CDR2 SMNVEV (reference sequence). The ends were cut back, 2 bases at V and 8 bases at J, with 28 bases in the middle. The CDR3 extends over 19 amino acids. The CDR3 DNA sequence: TGTGCCAGCAGTTTAGAGGGGGCGGACGGGACTATCCTTGTTGATGAGCAGTTCTTC. Its translation is CASSLEGADGTILVDEQFF.

V and J are TRBV12-3 or TRBV12-4 and TRBJ2-5; D unclear. The V and J ends lost 7 bases and 4 bases respectively, with 13 bases between them. The CDR3 loop spans 13 amino acids. CDR3 sequence: CASTKDMIETQYF. The CDR3 nucleotides read TGTGCCAGCACCAAAGACATGATAGAGACCCAGTACTTC.

J is TRBJ1-1 and V is TRBV11-2; the D gene is possibly TRBD1 (5 bases). Germline V CDR1 and CDR2: SGHAT, FQNNGV. This CDR3 has 13 amino acids. V lost 7 bases and J 8 bases, leaving 17 bases between the germline ends. In DNA, the CDR3 is TGTGCCAGCAAACGGGGCGGGACCCGCGAAGCTTTCTTT. Translation: CASKRGGTREAFF.

In DNA, the CDR3 is TGTGCCAGCAGACAGATAGCCAAAAACATTCAGTACTTC. It codes for CASRQIAKNIQYF. The chain links TRBV27 to TRBJ2-4; the D is unclear. The V gene's germline CDR1 is MNHEY and CDR2 SMNVEV (reference sequence). CDR3 size: 13 residues. V gave up 6 bases and J gave up 0 bases, with 6 bases separating them.

This clonotype came up many times. The V gene is TRBV24-1, the J gene TRBJ2-1; TRBD2 might be the D (6 bases). Per the germline V gene, CDR1 is KGHDR and CDR2 is SFDVKD. V dropped 5 bases and J dropped 4 bases, with 17 bases sitting between them. The CDR3 length is 16 residues. CDR3: CATSGPAGTVYNEQFF. The CDR3 DNA is TGTGCCACCAGTGGTCCGGCCGGGACTGTTTACAATGAGCAGTTCTTC.

This clonotype was picked up many times. This chain connects TRBV20-1 to TRBJ2-7; TRBD1 aligns across 9 bases. The trim removed 5 bases at V and 6 bases at J, leaving 5 bases unmatched. This CDR3 comprises 12 residues. Germline values: CDR1 DFQATT, CDR2 SNEGSKA (reference sequence). The CDR3 loop is CSAPGQGSEQYF. CDR3 nucleotides: TGCAGTGCTCCGGGACAGGGTTCCGAGCAGTACTTC.

This clonotype was picked up a small number of times. This chain uses TRBV4-3 with TRBJ2-7; D is possibly TRBD1 (6 bases). Trimming removed 4 bases from V and 3 bases from J, with 16 bases in between. The germline gives CDR1 LGHNA, CDR2 YSLEER. CDR3 length equals 15 residues. The CDR3 DNA follows: TGCGCCAGCAGCCGGGGGCTGGGGGCTAACTACGAGCAGTACTTC. Protein: CASSRGLGANYEQYF.

The V call is TRBV6-6, the J call TRBJ2-1; no clear D gene. This CDR3 contains 12 residues. CDR1 MNHNY and CDR2 SVGAGI come from the germline V gene (reference sequence). Between the trimmed V and J ends, which lost 8 bases and 3 bases, there was a span of 8 bases. The CDR3 bases are TGTGCCAGCTACGGCGTCTACAATGAGCAGTTCTTC. Its translation is CASYGVYNEQFF.

This sequence joins TRBV12-3 or TRBV12-4 and TRBJ2-5; maybe TRBD2 (6 bases). The CDR3 has 14 amino acids. V was pared by 6 bases and J by 1 base, with 12 bases between. DNA of the CDR3: TGTGCCAGCAGGGGGCCCGGGGGCCAAGAGACCCAGTACTTC. It yields the protein CASRGPGGQETQYF.

This clonotype was picked up many times. The chain links TRBV12-3 or TRBV12-4 to TRBJ1-2; D perhaps matches TRBD1 (6 bases). V was cut by 6 bases and J by 5 bases, with 13 bases left in between. This CDR3 has 13 residues. The CDR3 region has the DNA TGTGCCAGCAGGGGGGCAGCCTATTATGGCTACACCTTC. Translated, it gives CASRGAAYYGYTF.

At least ten counts were recorded for this clonotype. This CDR3 reads CASSKTGTKKISTDTQYF. CDR3 bases: TGTGCCAGCAGTAAGACCGGGACTAAAAAGATTTCCACAGATACGCAGTATTTT. This sequence joins TRBV5-5 and TRBJ2-3; TRBD2 aligns across 7 bases. Per the germline V gene, CDR1 is SGHKS and CDR2 is YYEKEE (reference sequence). The V segment lost 5 bases and the J segment 2 bases; nucleotides outside the gene matches: 17. The CDR3 is 18 residues long.

This clonotype occurred many times. J is TRBJ1-2 and V is TRBV6-2 or TRBV6-3, with TRBD1 matching over 7 bases. The germline V gene encodes CDR1 MNHEY and CDR2 SVGEGT. V shed 0 bases and J 9 bases; nucleotides not matched to a gene: 28. The CDR3 extends over 21 amino acids. CDR3 coding DNA: TGTGCCAGCAGTTACTCGTACTCCGGGACACAAATTGGGGACAGCTCGATCAGCTACACCTTC. Protein product: CASSYSYSGTQIGDSSISYTF.

This clonotype showed up many times. V gene TRBV12-3 or TRBV12-4 combines with J gene TRBJ2-1; 10 bases agree with TRBD2. V lost 5 bases to trimming and J lost 0 bases; unmatched junction nucleotides: 16. The CDR3 is 20 residues long. CDR3 loop: CASSLRLAGQLGASYNEQFF. The CDR3 DNA follows: TGTGCCAGCAGTCTTAGACTAGCGGGTCAGCTCGGGGCCTCCTACAATGAGCAGTTCTTC.

This clonotype occurred many times. V and J are TRBV7-2 and TRBJ2-1, with D hard to call. This CDR3 is 16 amino acids long. The germline gives CDR1 SGHTA, CDR2 FQGNSA. Trimming pared 5 bases from V and 1 base from J, leaving 15 bases between. CDR3 amino acids: CASSPPGIPSYNEQFF. CDR3 in DNA: TGTGCCAGCAGCCCACCCGGAATTCCGTCCTACAATGAGCAGTTCTTC.

This clonotype was found a few times. The rearrangement links TRBV6-1 to TRBJ2-5, with 8 nucleotides matching TRBD1. Germline CDR1 MNHNS, CDR2 SASEGT. This CDR3 is 15 amino acids long. After removal of 8 bases from V and 5 bases from J, the junction contained 13 bases not matched to a gene. Here the CDR3 DNA reads TGTGCCAGCCATTATTACAGGGGGGATGGCGAGACCCAGTACTTC. The encoded protein is CASHYYRGDGETQYF.